This record concerns one T cell receptor beta chain sequence. The target antigen is unknown. The sample is drawn from a study of cytomegalovirus exposure and HLA in healthy donors. Regarding the study as a whole: The productive fraction for most TCR beta V segments was about 87% or about 30% in an earlier analysis.

The study ran its PCR with 60 Vbeta and 13 Jbeta primers. Sequencing was performed with immunoSEQ multiplex PCR; in TCRdb, only in-frame clones are kept and a portion is missing. The top ten hold approximately 2% of the sample, which has under 250,000 clones, roughly 79% seen once. The source is a man younger than 40 in good health and CMV-seronegative. The sample comprised PBMCs.

DNA for the CDR3: TGTGCCAGCAGTTACGCCTGGTCGTCAGGGGACCAGTACTTC. As protein: CASSYAWSSGDQYF. The rearrangement joins TRBV6-5 to TRBJ2-5, with a weak D call TRBD1 (6 bases). V dropped 2 bases and J dropped 10 bases, with 17 bases sitting between them. CDR1 and CDR2 from the germline V gene are MNHEY and SVGAGI. This CDR3 is 14 amino acids long.